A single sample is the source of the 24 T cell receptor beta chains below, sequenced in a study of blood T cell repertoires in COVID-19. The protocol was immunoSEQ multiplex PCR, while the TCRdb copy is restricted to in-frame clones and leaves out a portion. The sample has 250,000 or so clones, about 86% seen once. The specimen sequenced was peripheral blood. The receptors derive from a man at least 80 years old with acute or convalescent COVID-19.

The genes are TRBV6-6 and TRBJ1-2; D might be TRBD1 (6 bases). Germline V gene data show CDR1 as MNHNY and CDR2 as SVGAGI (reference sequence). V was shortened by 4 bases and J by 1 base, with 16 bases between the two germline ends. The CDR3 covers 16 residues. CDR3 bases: TGTGCCAGCAGTTCCCACTCGACAGGATTTAACTATGGCTACACCTTC. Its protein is CASSSHSTGFNYGYTF.

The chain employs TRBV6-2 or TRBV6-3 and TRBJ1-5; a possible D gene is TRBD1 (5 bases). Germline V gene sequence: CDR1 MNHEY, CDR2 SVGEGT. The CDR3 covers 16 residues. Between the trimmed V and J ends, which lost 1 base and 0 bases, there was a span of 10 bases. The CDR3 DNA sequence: TGTGCCAGCAGTTACTTACCCGACAGTAGCAATCAGCCCCAGCATTTT. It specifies CASSYLPDSSNQPQHF.

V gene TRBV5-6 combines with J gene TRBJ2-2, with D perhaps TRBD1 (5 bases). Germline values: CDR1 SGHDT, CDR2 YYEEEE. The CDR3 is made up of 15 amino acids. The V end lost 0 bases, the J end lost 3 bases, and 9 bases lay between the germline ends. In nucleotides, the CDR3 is TGTGCCAGCAGCTTGGTTCAAGGGGACACCGGGGAGCTGTTTTTT. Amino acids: CASSLVQGDTGELFF.

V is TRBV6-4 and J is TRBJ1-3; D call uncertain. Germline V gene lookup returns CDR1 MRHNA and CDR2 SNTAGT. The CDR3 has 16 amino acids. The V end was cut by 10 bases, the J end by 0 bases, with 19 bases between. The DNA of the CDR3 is TGTGCCACCCTCCTTCCCGGCGGAAACTCTGGAAACACCATATATTTT. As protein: CATLLPGGNSGNTIYF.

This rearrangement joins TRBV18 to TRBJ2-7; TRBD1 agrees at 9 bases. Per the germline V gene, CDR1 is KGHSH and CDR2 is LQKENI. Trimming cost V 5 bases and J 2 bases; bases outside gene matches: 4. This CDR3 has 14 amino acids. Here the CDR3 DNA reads TGTGCCAGCTCATCCGGGACAGGGACCTACGAGCAGTACTTC. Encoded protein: CASSSGTGTYEQYF.

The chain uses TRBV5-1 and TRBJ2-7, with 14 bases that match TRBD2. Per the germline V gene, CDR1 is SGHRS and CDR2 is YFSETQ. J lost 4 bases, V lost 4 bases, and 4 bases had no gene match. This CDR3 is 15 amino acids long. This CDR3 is CASSPGLAGVYEQYF. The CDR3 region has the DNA TGCGCCAGCAGCCCGGGACTAGCGGGAGTGTACGAGCAGTACTTC.

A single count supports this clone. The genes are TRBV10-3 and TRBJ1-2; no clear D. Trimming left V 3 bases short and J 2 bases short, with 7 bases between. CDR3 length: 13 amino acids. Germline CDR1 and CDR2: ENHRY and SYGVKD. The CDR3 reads CAISDRGNYGYTF. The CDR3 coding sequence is TGTGCCATCAGTGATCGGGGAAACTATGGCTACACCTTC.

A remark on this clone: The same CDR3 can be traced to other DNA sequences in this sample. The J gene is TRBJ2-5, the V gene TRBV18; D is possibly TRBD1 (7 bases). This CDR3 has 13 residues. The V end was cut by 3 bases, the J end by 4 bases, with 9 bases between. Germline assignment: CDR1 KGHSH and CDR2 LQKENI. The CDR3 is CASSPQGGETQYF. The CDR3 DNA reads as TGTGCCAGCTCACCCCAGGGGGGAGAGACCCAGTACTTC.

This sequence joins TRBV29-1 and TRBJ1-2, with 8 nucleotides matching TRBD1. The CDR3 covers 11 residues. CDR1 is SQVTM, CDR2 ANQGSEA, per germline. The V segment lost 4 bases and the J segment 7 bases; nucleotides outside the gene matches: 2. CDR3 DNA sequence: TGCAGCGTTGGAGGACAGGGTGGCTACACCTTC. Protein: CSVGGQGGYTF.

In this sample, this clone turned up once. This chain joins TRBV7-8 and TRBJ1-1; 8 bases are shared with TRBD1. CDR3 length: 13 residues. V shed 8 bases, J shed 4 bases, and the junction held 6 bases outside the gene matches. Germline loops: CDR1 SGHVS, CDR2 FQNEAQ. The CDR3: CASLTGVGTEAFF. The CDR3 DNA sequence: TGTGCCAGCCTGACAGGGGTTGGCACTGAAGCTTTCTTT.

CDR3 in amino acids: CSVPPGLGYTF. The CDR3 DNA reads TGCAGTGTTCCTCCTGGGCTCGGCTACACCTTC. V and J are TRBV20-1 and TRBJ1-2; D gene uncertain. CDR1 and CDR2 (germline): DFQATT, SNEGSKA (reference sequence). Between the trimmed V and J ends, which lost 7 bases and 8 bases, there was a span of 14 bases. This CDR3 contains 11 residues.

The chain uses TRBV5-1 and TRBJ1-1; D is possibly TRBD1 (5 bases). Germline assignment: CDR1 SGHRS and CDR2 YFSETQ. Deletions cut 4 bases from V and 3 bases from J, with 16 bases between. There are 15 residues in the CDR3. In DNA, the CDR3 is TGCGCCAGCAGCCGCGAAGGGGCTCGGGACACTGAAGCTTTCTTT. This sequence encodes CASSREGARDTEAFF.

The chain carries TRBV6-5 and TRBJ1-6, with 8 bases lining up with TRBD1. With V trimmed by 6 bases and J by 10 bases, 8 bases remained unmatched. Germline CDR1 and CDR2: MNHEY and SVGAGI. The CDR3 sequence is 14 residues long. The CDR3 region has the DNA TGTGCCAGCAGCCAGGGGGCCACGAGCTCACCCCTCCACTTT. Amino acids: CASSQGATSSPLHF.

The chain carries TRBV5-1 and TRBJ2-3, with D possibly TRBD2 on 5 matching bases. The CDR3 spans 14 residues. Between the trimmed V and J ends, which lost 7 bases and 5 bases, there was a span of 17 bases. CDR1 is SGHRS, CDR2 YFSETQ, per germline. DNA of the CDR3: TGCGCCAGCGCCAAACGGGGTCGAGAAGATACGCAGTATTTT. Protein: CASAKRGREDTQYF.

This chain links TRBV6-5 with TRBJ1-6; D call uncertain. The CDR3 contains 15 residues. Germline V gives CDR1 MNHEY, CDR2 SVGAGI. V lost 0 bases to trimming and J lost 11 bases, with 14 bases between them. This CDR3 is CASSYSKESHAPLHF. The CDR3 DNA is TGTGCCAGCAGTTACTCGAAAGAGTCTCATGCACCCCTCCACTTT.

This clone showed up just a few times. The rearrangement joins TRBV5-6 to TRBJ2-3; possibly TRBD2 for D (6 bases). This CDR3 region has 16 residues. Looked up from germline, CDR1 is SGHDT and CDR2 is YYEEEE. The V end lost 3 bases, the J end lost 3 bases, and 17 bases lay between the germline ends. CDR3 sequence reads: CASSYRSVAVTDTQYF. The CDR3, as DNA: TGTGCCAGCAGCTACAGAAGCGTAGCGGTAACAGATACGCAGTATTTT.

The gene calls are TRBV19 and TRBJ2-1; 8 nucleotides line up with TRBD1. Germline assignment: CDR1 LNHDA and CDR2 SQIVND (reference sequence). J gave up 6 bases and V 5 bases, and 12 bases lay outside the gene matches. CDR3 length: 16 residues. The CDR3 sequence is CASSSRQGKTGNEQFF. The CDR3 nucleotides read TGTGCCAGTAGTTCACGACAGGGGAAAACGGGCAATGAGCAGTTCTTC.

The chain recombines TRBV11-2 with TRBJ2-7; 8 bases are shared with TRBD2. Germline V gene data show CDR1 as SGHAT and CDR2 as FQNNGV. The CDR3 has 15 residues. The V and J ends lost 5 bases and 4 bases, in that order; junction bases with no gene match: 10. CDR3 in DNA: TGTGCCAGCAGCCCCTCGGTAGCGGGGAATTACGAGCAGTACTTC. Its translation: CASSPSVAGNYEQYF.

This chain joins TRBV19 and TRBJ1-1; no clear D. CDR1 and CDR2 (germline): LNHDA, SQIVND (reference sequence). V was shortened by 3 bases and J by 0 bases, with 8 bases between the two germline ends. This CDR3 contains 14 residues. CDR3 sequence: CASSIDNMNTEAFF. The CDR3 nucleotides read TGTGCCAGTAGTATTGACAACATGAACACTGAAGCTTTCTTT.

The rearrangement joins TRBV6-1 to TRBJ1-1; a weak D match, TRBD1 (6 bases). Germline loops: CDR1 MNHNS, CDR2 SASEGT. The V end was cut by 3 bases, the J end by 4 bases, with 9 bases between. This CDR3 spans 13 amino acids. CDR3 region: CASSDDRITEAFF. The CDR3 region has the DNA TGTGCCAGCAGTGACGACAGGATCACTGAAGCTTTCTTT.

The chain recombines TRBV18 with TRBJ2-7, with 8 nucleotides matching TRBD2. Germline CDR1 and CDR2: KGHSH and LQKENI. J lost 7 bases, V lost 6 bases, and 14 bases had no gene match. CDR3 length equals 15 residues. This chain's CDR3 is CASSRNGGGGQEQYF. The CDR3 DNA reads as TGTGCCAGCTCCCGAAACGGGGGGGGAGGTCAGGAGCAGTACTTC. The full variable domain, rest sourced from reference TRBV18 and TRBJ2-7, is NAGVMQNPRHLVRRRGQEARLRCSPMKGHSHVYWYRQLPEEGLKFMVYLQKENIIDESGMPKERFSAEFPKEGPSILRIQQVVRGDSAAYFCASSRNGGGGQEQYFGPGTRLTVT.

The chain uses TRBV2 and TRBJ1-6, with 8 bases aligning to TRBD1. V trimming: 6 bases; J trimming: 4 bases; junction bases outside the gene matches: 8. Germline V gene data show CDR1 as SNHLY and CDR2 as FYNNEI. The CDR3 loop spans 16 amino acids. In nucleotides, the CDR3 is TGTGCCAGCAGGAAGTTAGGACAGGGATATAATTCACCCCTCCACTTT. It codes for CASRKLGQGYNSPLHF.

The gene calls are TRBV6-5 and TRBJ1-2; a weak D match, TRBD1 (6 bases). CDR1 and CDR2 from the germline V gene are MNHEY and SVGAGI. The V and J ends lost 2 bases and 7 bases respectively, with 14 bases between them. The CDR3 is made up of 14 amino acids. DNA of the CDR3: TGTGCCAGCAGTTACGGGACACAACCCCCTGGCTACACCTTC. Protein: CASSYGTQPPGYTF.

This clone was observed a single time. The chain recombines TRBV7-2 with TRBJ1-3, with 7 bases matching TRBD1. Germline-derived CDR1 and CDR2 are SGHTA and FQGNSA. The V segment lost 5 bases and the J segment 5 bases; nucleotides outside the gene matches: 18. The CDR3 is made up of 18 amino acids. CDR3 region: CASSPEIGTESVRNTIYF. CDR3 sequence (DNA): TGTGCCAGCAGCCCAGAAATTGGGACAGAAAGCGTGAGAAACACCATATATTTT.